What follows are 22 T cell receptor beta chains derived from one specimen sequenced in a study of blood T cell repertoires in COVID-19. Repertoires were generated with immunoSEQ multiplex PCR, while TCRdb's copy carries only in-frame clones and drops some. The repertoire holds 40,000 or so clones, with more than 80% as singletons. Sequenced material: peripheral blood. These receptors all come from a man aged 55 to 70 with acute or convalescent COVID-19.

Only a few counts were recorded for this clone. The CDR3, as DNA: TGTGCCTGGAGTGTAGTGGGGGGGGCGACTGAAGCTTTCTTT. Encoded protein: CAWSVVGGATEAFF. The gene calls are TRBV30 and TRBJ1-1; D might be TRBD1 (6 bases). The CDR3 consists of 14 residues. Germline V gene sequence: CDR1 GTSNPN, CDR2 SVGIG (reference sequence). Trimming pared 0 bases from V and 5 bases from J, leaving 13 bases between.

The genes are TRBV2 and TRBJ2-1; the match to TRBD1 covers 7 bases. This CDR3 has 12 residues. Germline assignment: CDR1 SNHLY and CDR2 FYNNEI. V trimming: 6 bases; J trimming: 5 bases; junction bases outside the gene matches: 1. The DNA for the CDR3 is TGTGCCAGCAGGACAGGGAACAATGAGCAGTTCTTC. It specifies CASRTGNNEQFF.

Here the CDR3 DNA reads TGTGCCAGCAGCGCCCGACAGGGGACTAATGAAAAACTGTTTTTT. It specifies CASSARQGTNEKLFF. The rearrangement uses TRBV11-2 and TRBJ1-4; 8 bases fit TRBD1. Germline loops: CDR1 SGHAT, CDR2 FQNNGV. This CDR3 has 15 residues. J was trimmed by 2 bases and V by 5 bases; bases with no gene match: 4.

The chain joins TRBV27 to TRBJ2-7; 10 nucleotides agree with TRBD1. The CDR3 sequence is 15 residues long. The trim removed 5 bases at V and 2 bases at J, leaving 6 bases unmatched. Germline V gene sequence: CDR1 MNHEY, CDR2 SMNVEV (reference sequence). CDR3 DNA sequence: TGTGCCAGCAGTGAGGGACAGGGGATAGCCTACGAGCAGTACTTC. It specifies CASSEGQGIAYEQYF.

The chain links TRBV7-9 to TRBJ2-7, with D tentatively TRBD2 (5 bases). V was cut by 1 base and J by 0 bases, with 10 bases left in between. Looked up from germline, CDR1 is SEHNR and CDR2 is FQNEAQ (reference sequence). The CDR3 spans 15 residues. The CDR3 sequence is CASSLEGGSSYEQYF. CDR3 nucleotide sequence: TGTGCCAGCAGCTTAGAGGGTGGGAGCTCCTACGAGCAGTACTTC. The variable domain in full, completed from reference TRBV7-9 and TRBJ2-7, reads DTGVSQNPRHKITKRGQNVTFRCDPISEHNRLYWYRQTLGQGPEFLTYFQNEAQLEKSRLLSDRFSAERPKGSFSTLEIQRTEQGDSAMYLCASSLEGGSSYEQYFGPGTRLTVT.

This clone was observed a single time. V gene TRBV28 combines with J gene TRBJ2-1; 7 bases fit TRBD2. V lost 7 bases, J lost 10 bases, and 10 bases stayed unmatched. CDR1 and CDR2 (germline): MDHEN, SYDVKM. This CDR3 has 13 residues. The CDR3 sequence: CASILLATREQFF. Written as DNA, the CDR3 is TGTGCCAGCATCTTACTAGCGACGAGGGAGCAGTTCTTC.

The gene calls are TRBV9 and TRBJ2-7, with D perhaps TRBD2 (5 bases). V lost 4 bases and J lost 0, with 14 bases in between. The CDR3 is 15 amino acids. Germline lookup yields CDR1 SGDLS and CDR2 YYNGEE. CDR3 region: CASSPGVAPSYEQYF. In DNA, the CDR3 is TGTGCCAGCAGCCCCGGGGTAGCGCCCTCCTACGAGCAGTACTTC.

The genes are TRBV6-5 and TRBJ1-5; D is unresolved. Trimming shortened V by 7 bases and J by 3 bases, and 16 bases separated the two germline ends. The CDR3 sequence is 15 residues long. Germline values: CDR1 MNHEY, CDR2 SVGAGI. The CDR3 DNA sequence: TGTGCCAGCACCCCGGATGTAGCCTCCAATCAGCCCCAGCATTTT. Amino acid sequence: CASTPDVASNQPQHF.

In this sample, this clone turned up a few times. CDR3 sequence (DNA): TGTGCCAGCAGCCAAGGGGCAGGCATAGGCTACGAGCAGTACTTC. Residues: CASSQGAGIGYEQYF. The V call is TRBV4-2, the J call TRBJ2-7; D call uncertain. The CDR3 length is 15 residues. Germline V gene data show CDR1 as LGHNA and CDR2 as YNFKEQ. The V gene lost 1 base and the J gene lost 3 bases, with 13 bases spanning the gap.

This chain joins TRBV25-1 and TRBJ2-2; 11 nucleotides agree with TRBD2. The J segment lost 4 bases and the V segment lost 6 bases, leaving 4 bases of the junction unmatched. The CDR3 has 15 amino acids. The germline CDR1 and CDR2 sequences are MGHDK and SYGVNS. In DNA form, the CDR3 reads TGTGCCAGCAGCACACTAGCGGGAGCCACCGGGGAGCTGTTTTTT. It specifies CASSTLAGATGELFF.

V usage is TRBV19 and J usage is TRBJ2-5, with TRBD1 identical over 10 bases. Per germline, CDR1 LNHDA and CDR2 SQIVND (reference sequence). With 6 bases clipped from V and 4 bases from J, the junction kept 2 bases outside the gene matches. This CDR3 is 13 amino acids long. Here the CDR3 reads CASRRTGGETQYF. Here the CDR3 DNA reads TGTGCCAGTAGGAGGACAGGGGGAGAGACCCAGTACTTC. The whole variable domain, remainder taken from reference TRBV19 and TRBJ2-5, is DGGITQSPKYLFRKEGQNVTLSCEQNLNHDAMYWYRQDPGQGLRLIYYSQIVNDFQKGDIAEGYSVSREKKESFPLTVTSAQKNPTAFYLCASRRTGGETQYFGPGTRLLVL.

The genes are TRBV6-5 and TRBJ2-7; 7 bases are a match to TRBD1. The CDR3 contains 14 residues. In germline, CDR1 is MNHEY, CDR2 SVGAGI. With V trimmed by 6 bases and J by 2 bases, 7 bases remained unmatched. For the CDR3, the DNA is TGTGCCAGCAGGGACAGGACCTTTGCCTACGAGCAGTACTTC. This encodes CASRDRTFAYEQYF.

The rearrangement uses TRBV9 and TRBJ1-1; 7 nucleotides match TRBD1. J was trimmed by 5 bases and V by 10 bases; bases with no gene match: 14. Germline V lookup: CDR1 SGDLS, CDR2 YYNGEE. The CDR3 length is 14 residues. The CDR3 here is CAADRAPIGTEAFF. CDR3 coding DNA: TGTGCCGCAGACAGGGCTCCCATAGGGACTGAAGCTTTCTTT.

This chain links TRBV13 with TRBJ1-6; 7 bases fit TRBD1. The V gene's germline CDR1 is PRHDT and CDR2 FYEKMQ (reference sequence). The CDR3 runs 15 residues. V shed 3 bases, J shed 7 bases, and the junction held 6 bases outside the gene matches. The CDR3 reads CASSFRGTVNSPLHF. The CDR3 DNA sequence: TGTGCCAGCAGCTTCCGGGGGACAGTCAATTCACCCCTCCACTTT.

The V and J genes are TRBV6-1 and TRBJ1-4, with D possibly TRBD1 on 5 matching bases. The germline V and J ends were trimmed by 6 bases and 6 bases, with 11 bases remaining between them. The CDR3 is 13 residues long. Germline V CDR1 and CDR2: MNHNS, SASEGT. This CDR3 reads CASRTTAHEKLFF. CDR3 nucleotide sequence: TGTGCCAGCAGGACGACAGCGCATGAAAAACTGTTTTTT.

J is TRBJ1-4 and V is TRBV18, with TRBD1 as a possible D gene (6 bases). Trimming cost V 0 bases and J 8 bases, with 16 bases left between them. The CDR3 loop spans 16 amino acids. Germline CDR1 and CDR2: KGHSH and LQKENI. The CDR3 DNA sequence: TGTGCCAGCTCACCACCCAACAGGGACCGCACGGAAAAACTGTTTTTT. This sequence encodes CASSPPNRDRTEKLFF.

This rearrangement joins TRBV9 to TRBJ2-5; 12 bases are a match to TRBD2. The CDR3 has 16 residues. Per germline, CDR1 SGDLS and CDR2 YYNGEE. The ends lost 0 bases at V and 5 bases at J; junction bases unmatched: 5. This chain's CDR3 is CASSVARLAGVETQYF. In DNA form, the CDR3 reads TGTGCCAGCAGCGTAGCCAGACTAGCGGGGGTCGAGACCCAGTACTTC.

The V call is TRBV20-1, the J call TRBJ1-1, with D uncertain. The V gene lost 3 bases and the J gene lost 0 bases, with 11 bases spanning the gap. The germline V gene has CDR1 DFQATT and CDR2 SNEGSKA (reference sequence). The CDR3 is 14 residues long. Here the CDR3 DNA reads TGCAGTGCTAGTTTTGGCGGAATGAACACTGAAGCTTTCTTT. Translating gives CSASFGGMNTEAFF.

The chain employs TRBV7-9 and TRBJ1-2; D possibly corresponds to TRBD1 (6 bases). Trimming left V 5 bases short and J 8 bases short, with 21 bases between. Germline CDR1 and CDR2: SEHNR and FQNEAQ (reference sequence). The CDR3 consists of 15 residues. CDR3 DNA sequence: TGTGCCAGCAGCCATTCCGGGACACAAACGGCGGGCTACACCTTC. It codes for CASSHSGTQTAGYTF.

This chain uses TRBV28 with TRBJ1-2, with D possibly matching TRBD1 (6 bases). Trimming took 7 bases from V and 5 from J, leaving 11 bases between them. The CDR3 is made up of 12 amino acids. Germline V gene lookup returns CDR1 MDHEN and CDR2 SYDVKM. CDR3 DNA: TGTGCCAGCACCGTACAGGGATATGGCTACACCTTC. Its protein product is CASTVQGYGYTF.

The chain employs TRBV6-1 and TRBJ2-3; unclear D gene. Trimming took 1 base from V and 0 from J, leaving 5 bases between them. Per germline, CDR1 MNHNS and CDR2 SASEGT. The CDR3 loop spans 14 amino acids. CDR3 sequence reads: CASSEGPSTDTQYF. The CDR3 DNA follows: TGTGCCAGCAGTGAAGGGCCGAGCACAGATACGCAGTATTTT.

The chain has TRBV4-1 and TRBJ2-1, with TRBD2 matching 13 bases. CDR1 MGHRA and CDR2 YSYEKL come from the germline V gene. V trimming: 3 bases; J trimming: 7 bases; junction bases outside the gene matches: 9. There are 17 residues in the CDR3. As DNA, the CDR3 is TGCGCCAGCAGCCAGCGCAGGACTAGCGGGAGTAGAAATGAGCAGTTCTTC. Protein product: CASSQRRTSGSRNEQFF.